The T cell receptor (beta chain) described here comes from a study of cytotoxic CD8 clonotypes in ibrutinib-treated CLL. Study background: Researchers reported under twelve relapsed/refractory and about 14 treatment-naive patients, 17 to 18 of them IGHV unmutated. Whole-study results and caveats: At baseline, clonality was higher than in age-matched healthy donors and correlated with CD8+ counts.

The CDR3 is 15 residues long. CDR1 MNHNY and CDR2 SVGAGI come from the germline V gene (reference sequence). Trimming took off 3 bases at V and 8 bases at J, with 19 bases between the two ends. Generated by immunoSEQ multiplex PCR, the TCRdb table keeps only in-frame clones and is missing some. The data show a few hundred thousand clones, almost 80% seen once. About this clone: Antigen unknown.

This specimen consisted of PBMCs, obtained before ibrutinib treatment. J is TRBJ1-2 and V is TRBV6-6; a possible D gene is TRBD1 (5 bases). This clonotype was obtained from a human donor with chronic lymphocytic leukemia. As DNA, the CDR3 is TGTGCCAGCAGTTATCCCGGGACCGCCTCGGGGGGCTACACCTTC. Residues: CASSYPGTASGGYTF.